This paragraph covers one T cell receptor (beta chain) sequence. Per germline, CDR1 LGHNT and CDR2 FRNRAP. V was trimmed by 0 bases and J by 0 bases, leaving 9 bases between them. The CDR3 contains 15 residues. The source of the sample is a study of blood T cell repertoires in COVID-19. Study details: Acute and convalescent COVID-19 samples came from the United States, Italy and Spain.

TCRdb keeps only in-frame clones here, not all; method: immunoSEQ multiplex PCR. Of 200,000 to 300,000 clones listed, around 90% are singletons. This sequence originates from a woman aged 40 to 50 who had been exposed to COVID-19. V is TRBV12-5 and J is TRBJ2-7; D uncertain. Sequencing was done on a sample of PBMCs or T cells enriched from blood (not recorded which). CDR3: CASGLVRRSSYEQYV. DNA for the CDR3: TGTGCTAGTGGTTTGGTACGACGGAGCTCCTACGAGCAGTACGTC.